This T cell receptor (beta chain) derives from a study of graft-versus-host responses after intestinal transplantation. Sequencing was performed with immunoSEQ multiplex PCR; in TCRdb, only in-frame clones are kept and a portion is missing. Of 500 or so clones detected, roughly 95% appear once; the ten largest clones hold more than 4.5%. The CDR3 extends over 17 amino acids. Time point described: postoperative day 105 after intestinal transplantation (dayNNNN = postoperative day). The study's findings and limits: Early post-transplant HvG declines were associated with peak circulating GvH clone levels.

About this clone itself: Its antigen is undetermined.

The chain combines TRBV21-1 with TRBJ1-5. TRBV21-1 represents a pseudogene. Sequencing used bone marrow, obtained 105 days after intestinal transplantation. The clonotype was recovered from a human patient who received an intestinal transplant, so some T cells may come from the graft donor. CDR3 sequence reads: CASRVKVATLAHQPQHF. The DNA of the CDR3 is TGTGCCAGCAGGGTAAAGGTAGCTACATTGGCTCATCAGCCCCAGCATTTT.